The next 28 T cell receptor beta chains were all read from a single sample in a study of blood T cell repertoires in COVID-19. Method: immunoSEQ multiplex PCR; TCRdb's copy keeps in-frame clones and lacks some. The sample records about 230,000 clones, about 90% being singletons. The material sequenced was PBMCs or T cells enriched from blood (not recorded which). These receptors came from a woman in her thirties who had been exposed to COVID-19.

The V gene is TRBV3-1 (or the pseudogene TRBV3-2), the J gene TRBJ1-3, with D possibly being TRBD1 (5 bases). The CDR3 extends over 18 amino acids. CDR1 and CDR2 from the germline V gene are LGHDT and YNNKEL (reference sequence). V was cut by 2 bases and J by 1 base, with 18 bases left in between. The CDR3 DNA sequence: TGTGCCAGCAGCCAAAGATTCCCGGGTAGGGGATCTGGAAACACCATATATTTT. The encoded protein is CASSQRFPGRGSGNTIYF.

V gene TRBV5-1 combines with J gene TRBJ1-4, with D maybe TRBD1 (6 bases). Germline V gene data show CDR1 as SGHRS and CDR2 as YFSETQ. Trimming shortened V by 1 base and J by 7 bases, and 11 bases separated the two germline ends. The CDR3 has 14 amino acids. Here the CDR3 reads CASSLKTGFEKLFF. The CDR3 bases are TGCGCCAGCAGCTTGAAAACAGGGTTTGAAAAACTGTTTTTT. Full variable domain (rest looked up from reference TRBV5-1 and TRBJ1-4): KAGVTQTPRYLIKTRGQQVTLSCSPISGHRSVSWYQQTPGQGLQFLFEYFSETQRNKGNFPGRFSGRQFSNSRSEMNVSTLELGDSALYLCASSLKTGFEKLFFGSGTQLSVL.

J is TRBJ2-1 and V is TRBV10-3; TRBD2 matches at 7 bases. Looked up from germline, CDR1 is ENHRY and CDR2 is SYGVKD. Germline trimming cut 9 bases from V and 3 bases from J; bases unmatched to any gene: 5. This CDR3 has 13 residues. The DNA for the CDR3 is TGTGCCATAACTAGCGCGGTCTACAATGAGCAGTTCTTC. This gives the protein CAITSAVYNEQFF.

As DNA, the CDR3 is TGTGCCAGTAGCAGGGACAGGGGGAGTTATGGCTACACCTTC. This translates into CASSRDRGSYGYTF. The chain employs TRBV19 and TRBJ1-2; 11 nucleotides agree with TRBD1. The CDR3 runs to 14 residues. J lost 5 bases, V lost 6 bases, and 5 bases had no gene match. Germline V gene data show CDR1 as LNHDA and CDR2 as SQIVND (reference sequence).

V usage is TRBV2 and J usage is TRBJ2-1, with 7 nucleotides matching TRBD2. The V and J ends lost 6 bases and 1 base, in that order; junction bases with no gene match: 12. The CDR3 spans 17 residues. Germline V CDR1 and CDR2: SNHLY, FYNNEI. CDR3: CASRRFRAGTSYNEQFF. The CDR3 coding sequence is TGTGCCAGCAGGCGCTTTAGAGCGGGGACGTCCTACAATGAGCAGTTCTTC.

This clone was recorded once. This chain links TRBV5-1 with TRBJ2-7, with D tentatively TRBD1 (5 bases). Germline V gives CDR1 SGHRS, CDR2 YFSETQ. Trimming stripped 1 base from V and 2 bases from J, with 16 bases between. The CDR3 runs 16 residues. DNA for the CDR3: TGCGCCAGCAGCTTGCAATTCTGTGGCAGGGCCTACGAGCAGTACTTC. Translated, it gives CASSLQFCGRAYEQYF. The variable domain in full, with the rest retrieved from reference TRBV5-1 and TRBJ2-7, is KAGVTQTPRYLIKTRGQQVTLSCSPISGHRSVSWYQQTPGQGLQFLFEYFSETQRNKGNFPGRFSGRQFSNSRSEMNVSTLELGDSALYLCASSLQFCGRAYEQYFGPGTRLTVT.

This clone has just a few counts. The rearrangement uses TRBV19 and TRBJ1-2; 9 bases match TRBD1. This CDR3 region has 14 residues. The V gene end was trimmed by 5 bases and the J gene end by 13 bases; junction bases not matched to a gene: 14. Germline values: CDR1 LNHDA, CDR2 SQIVND (reference sequence). The CDR3 nucleotides read TGTGCCAGTAGTCTTAATTTGGGGACAGGGCTCCCCACCTTC. Encoded protein: CASSLNLGTGLPTF.

The chain carries TRBV19 and TRBJ1-3; D is unclear. The CDR3 is 11 residues long. V dropped 7 bases and J dropped 3 bases, with 4 bases sitting between them. Germline V gene data show CDR1 as LNHDA and CDR2 as SQIVND (reference sequence). This CDR3 is CASIGGNTIYF. The DNA for the CDR3 is TGTGCCAGTATCGGTGGAAACACCATATATTTT.

This chain uses TRBV7-9 with TRBJ1-2, with D uncertain. This CDR3 is built from 11 residues. CDR1 and CDR2 (germline): SEHNR, FQNEAQ (reference sequence). The germline V and J ends were trimmed by 5 bases and 8 bases, with 9 bases remaining between them. The chain's CDR3 is CASSQVEGYTF. The CDR3 nucleotides are TGTGCCAGCAGCCAGGTTGAGGGCTACACCTTC.

The chain carries TRBV13 and TRBJ1-3; 7 positions agree with TRBD1. Trimming removed 6 bases from V and 2 bases from J; junction bases left unmatched: 1. The germline gives CDR1 PRHDT, CDR2 FYEKMQ (reference sequence). This CDR3 spans 13 amino acids. The chain's CDR3 is CASRDRAGNTIYF. The DNA of the CDR3 is TGTGCCAGCAGAGACAGGGCTGGAAACACCATATATTTT.

This chain joins TRBV11-1 and TRBJ2-5; TRBD2 matches 8 bases. Germline-derived CDR1 and CDR2 are SGHAT and FQDESV (reference sequence). The CDR3 sequence is 14 residues long. The trim removed 5 bases at V and 5 bases at J, leaving 7 bases unmatched. CDR3 region: CASSAGGGVETQYF. CDR3 DNA sequence: TGTGCCAGCAGCGCCGGGGGGGGAGTGGAGACCCAGTACTTC.

The gene calls are TRBV18 and TRBJ1-3; the D gene is possibly TRBD1 (5 bases). Looked up from germline, CDR1 is KGHSH and CDR2 is LQKENI. This CDR3 has 17 amino acids. V shed 4 bases and J shed 4 bases, with 20 bases lying between them. The DNA for the CDR3 is TGTGCCAGCTCACGATTCCCTCCGGGGGACCCAGGAAACACCATATATTTT. The encoded protein is CASSRFPPGDPGNTIYF.

The chain carries TRBV29-1 and TRBJ1-5; no clear D. Trimming pared 4 bases from V and 4 bases from J, leaving 11 bases between. This CDR3 is 13 amino acids long. CDR1 and CDR2 (germline): SQVTM, ANQGSEA. CDR3 in amino acids: CSVGQLENQPQHF. The CDR3 nucleotides read TGCAGCGTTGGTCAGTTGGAGAATCAGCCCCAGCATTTT.

CDR3 loop: CASSLRPIQIAEQFF. The CDR3 nucleotides read TGTGCCAGCAGCTTAAGACCGATCCAAATAGCTGAGCAGTTCTTC. V gene TRBV7-2 combines with J gene TRBJ2-1; no reliable D call. Germline V CDR1 and CDR2: SGHTA, FQGNSA. Trimming shortened V by 2 bases and J by 9 bases, and 17 bases separated the two germline ends. This CDR3 contains 15 residues.

This clone has just a few counts. CDR3 in DNA: TGCGCCAGCAGCTTGGTTAGCGGGAGGGGCACAGATACGCAGTATTTT. Residues: CASSLVSGRGTDTQYF. The chain uses TRBV5-1 and TRBJ2-3, with TRBD2 matching over 11 bases. This CDR3 region has 16 residues. V lost 0 bases, J lost 1 base, and 1 base stayed unmatched. From germline, CDR1 is SGHRS and CDR2 YFSETQ.

The chain recombines TRBV7-9 with TRBJ2-2, with D possibly being TRBD2 (5 bases). Germline-derived CDR1 and CDR2 are SEHNR and FQNEAQ (reference sequence). The CDR3 has 16 residues. V was cut by 1 base and J by 1 base, with 10 bases left in between. The CDR3 here is CASSLVRGLNTGELFF. The DNA of the CDR3 is TGTGCCAGCAGCTTAGTCCGCGGGCTGAACACCGGGGAGCTGTTTTTT.

The chain couples TRBV7-2 to TRBJ2-1, with D perhaps TRBD1 (5 bases). Trimming took off 2 bases at V and 4 bases at J, with 6 bases between the two ends. The CDR3 has 13 residues. The germline CDR1 and CDR2 sequences are SGHTA and FQGNSA. The CDR3 is CASSLRQYNEQFF. DNA of the CDR3: TGTGCCAGCAGCTTAAGACAGTACAATGAGCAGTTCTTC.

The genes are TRBV19 and TRBJ2-6; 12 nucleotides align to TRBD1. CDR3 length: 18 amino acids. CDR1 and CDR2 (germline): LNHDA, SQIVND (reference sequence). Losses at the gene ends were 4 bases for V and 1 base for J; bases not matched to a gene: 5. This CDR3 is CASSTPGQGASGANVLTF. CDR3 DNA: TGTGCCAGTAGTACGCCGGGACAGGGGGCATCTGGGGCCAACGTCCTGACTTTC.

This clone was counted only a few times. The chain has TRBV19 and TRBJ1-5; possible D gene TRBD1, 6 bases. Trimming shortened V by 3 bases and J by 7 bases, and 13 bases separated the two germline ends. This CDR3 is built from 14 residues. CDR1 LNHDA and CDR2 SQIVND come from the germline V gene (reference sequence). CDR3 in DNA: TGTGCCAGTAGTATCCGGGGGGCCGGGCAGCCCCAGCATTTT. Translated, it gives CASSIRGAGQPQHF.

Notes on this clone: Other DNA sequences in the same sample also yield this CDR3. J is TRBJ2-3 and V is TRBV9; D is undetermined. Germline lookup yields CDR1 SGDLS and CDR2 YYNGEE. The CDR3 runs 12 residues. Trimming removed 3 bases from V and 0 bases from J, with 2 bases in between. The CDR3 sequence is CASSASTDTQYF. For the CDR3, the DNA is TGTGCCAGCAGCGCTAGCACAGATACGCAGTATTTT.

J is TRBJ1-1 and V is TRBV5-1, with 8 bases aligning to TRBD1. Germline V gene data show CDR1 as SGHRS and CDR2 as YFSETQ. The junction had 9 bases not matched to a gene; V was cut back by 4 bases and J by 1 base. The CDR3 has 16 amino acids. CDR3: CASSPSGTGPNTEAFF. The CDR3 nucleotides are TGCGCCAGCAGCCCTTCCGGGACAGGACCGAACACTGAAGCTTTCTTT.

The chain is built from TRBV5-4 and TRBJ1-1; 8 nucleotides match TRBD1. The CDR3 loop spans 15 amino acids. Germline V lookup: CDR1 SGHNT, CDR2 YYREEE (reference sequence). V lost 1 base to trimming and J lost 1 base; unmatched junction nucleotides: 3. The CDR3 spells CASSLTGTGNTEAFF. The CDR3 DNA reads as TGTGCCAGCAGCTTGACTGGGACAGGGAACACTGAAGCTTTCTTT. Supplemented by reference TRBV5-4 and TRBJ1-1, the full variable domain reads ETGVTQSPTHLIKTRGQQVTLRCSSQSGHNTVSWYQQALGQGPQFIFQYYREEENGRGNFPPRFSGLQFPNYSSELNVNALELDDSALYLCASSLTGTGNTEAFFGQGTRLTVV.

The chain carries TRBV30 and TRBJ2-7; a possible D gene is TRBD2 (5 bases). Germline lookup yields CDR1 GTSNPN and CDR2 SVGIG (reference sequence). Trimming cost V 2 bases and J 9 bases, with 17 bases left between them. The CDR3 loop spans 13 amino acids. The CDR3 spells CAWSPLLATGQYF. CDR3 coding DNA: TGTGCCTGGAGTCCACTATTAGCGACTGGGCAGTACTTC.

The chain couples TRBV7-9 to TRBJ1-2; 10 nucleotides align to TRBD1. CDR3 length: 16 amino acids. Trimming took 0 bases from V and 2 from J; bases not matched to a gene: 3. Germline CDR1 reads SEHNR; CDR2 reads FQNEAQ (reference sequence). CDR3: CASSLAGTGVNYGYTF. CDR3 in DNA: TGTGCCAGCAGCTTAGCCGGGACAGGGGTGAACTATGGCTACACCTTC.

The V gene is TRBV4-1, the J gene TRBJ2-7; 10 positions match TRBD2. Trimming removed 4 bases from V and 4 bases from J; junction bases left unmatched: 7. Per the germline V gene, CDR1 is MGHRA and CDR2 is YSYEKL. This CDR3 is built from 15 residues. CDR3 bases: TGCGCCAGCAGCCCCAGCGGGAGGGCCGAGTACGAGCAGTACTTC. Protein: CASSPSGRAEYEQYF.

CDR3 DNA: TGTGCCAGCAGCGTAGAAGCGGGAGGCTCCAATGAGCAGTTCTTC. Translation: CASSVEAGGSNEQFF. This sequence joins TRBV9 and TRBJ2-1, with TRBD2 matching 9 bases. Looked up from germline, CDR1 is SGDLS and CDR2 is YYNGEE. The CDR3 sequence is 15 residues long. After removal of 0 bases from V and 6 bases from J, the junction contained 4 bases not matched to a gene. Looking up the rest from reference TRBV9 and TRBJ2-1 gives the full variable domain: DSGVTQTPKHLITATGQRVTLRCSPRSGDLSVYWYQQSLDQGLQFLIQYYNGEERAKGNILERFSAQQFPDLHSELNLSSLELGDSALYFCASSVEAGGSNEQFFGPGTRLTVL.

The chain carries TRBV4-2 and TRBJ1-1; the D is unclear. CDR3 length equals 12 residues. Germline CDR1 reads LGHNA; CDR2 reads YNFKEQ. Trimming removed 1 base from V and 8 bases from J, with 8 bases in between. The CDR3: CASSQVENEAFF. CDR3 bases: TGTGCCAGCAGCCAAGTTGAGAACGAAGCTTTCTTT.

This rearrangement joins TRBV30 to TRBJ1-2; D gene ambiguous. CDR1 GTSNPN and CDR2 SVGIG come from the germline V gene (reference sequence). V was clipped by 4 bases and J by 2 bases, with 14 bases between them. The CDR3 totals 14 residues. The CDR3 DNA reads TGTGCCTGGACTCCGCCCCTCAGAAACTATGGCTACACCTTC. It codes for CAWTPPLRNYGYTF.